This is a list of T cell receptor beta chains from one sample in a study of T cells after yellow fever vaccination. TCRdb re-called the 5' RACE reads with MiXCR, one entry per CDR3 protein. The sample lists about 350,000 distinct CDR3 sequences, roughly 8.6% occurring once. The sequencing used PBMCs, collected more than 35 days after the first yellow fever vaccination. The receptors come from a man younger than 30 who received the YFV17D yellow fever vaccine. Both conserved end residues are part of each CDR3. Fields, in order: D gene, J gene, V gene, clone size, CDR3 protein, CDR3 DNA. D genes are given only for firm matches. The size entry is marked missing in some rows and otherwise reads once, few, many or a size class.

D gene: TRBD1; J gene: TRBJ1-5; V gene: TRBV30; clone size: NA; CDR3 protein: CAWSPTDRAQLYQPQHF; CDR3 DNA: TGTGCCTGGAGTCCTACGGACAGGGCCCAACTTTATCAGCCCCAGCATTTT
D gene: TRBD1; J gene: TRBJ1-5; V gene: TRBV20-1; clone size: many; CDR3 protein: CSARQGAYQPQHF; CDR3 DNA: TGCAGTGCCAGACAGGGGGCGTATCAGCCCCAGCATTTT
D gene: NA; J gene: TRBJ1-6; V gene: TRBV7-9; clone size: NA; CDR3 protein: CASSLQGVMNSPLHF; CDR3 DNA: TGTGCCAGCAGCTTACAGGGAGTGATGAATTCACCCCTCCACTTT
D gene: NA; J gene: TRBJ2-4; V gene: TRBV4-2; clone size: NA; CDR3 protein: CASSQVGGSKNIQYF; CDR3 DNA: TGTGCCAGCAGCCAAGTCGGGGGTTCCAAAAACATTCAGTACTTC
D gene: TRBD2; J gene: TRBJ2-5; V gene: TRBV11-2; clone size: few; CDR3 protein: CASSQGTSGGLQETQYF; CDR3 DNA: TGTGCCAGCAGCCAGGGGACTAGCGGGGGGCTCCAAGAGACCCAGTACTTC
D gene: TRBD2; J gene: TRBJ2-3; V gene: TRBV12-3/TRBV12-4; clone size: few; CDR3 protein: CASSLGTSRVTDTQYF; CDR3 DNA: TGTGCCAGCAGTTTAGGGACTAGCAGGGTAACAGATACGCAGTATTTT
D gene: NA; J gene: TRBJ1-6; V gene: TRBV12-3/TRBV12-4; clone size: few; CDR3 protein: CASSSAGNSPLHF; CDR3 DNA: TGTGCCAGCAGTTCAGCAGGGAATTCACCCCTCCACTTT
D gene: TRBD1; J gene: TRBJ1-2; V gene: TRBV2; clone size: few; CDR3 protein: CASSERTGGVGYTF; CDR3 DNA: TGTGCCAGCAGTGAAAGGACAGGGGGCGTCGGCTACACCTTC
D gene: NA; J gene: TRBJ2-3; V gene: TRBV5-5; clone size: once; CDR3 protein: CASSSTRWGGLFTDTQYF; CDR3 DNA: TGTGCCAGCAGCTCCACCCGGTGGGGGGGGCTCTTCACAGATACGCAGTATTTT
D gene: NA; J gene: TRBJ2-1; V gene: TRBV18; clone size: few; CDR3 protein: CASSVDTGGNEQFF; CDR3 DNA: TGTGCCAGCTCAGTAGACACTGGGGGTAATGAGCAGTTCTTC
D gene: NA; J gene: TRBJ1-6; V gene: TRBV20-1; clone size: NA; CDR3 protein: CSALHGGYNSPLHF; CDR3 DNA: TGCAGTGCTCTCCACGGGGGGTATAATTCACCCCTCCACTTT
D gene: NA; J gene: TRBJ2-2; V gene: TRBV15; clone size: few; CDR3 protein: CATSRQGGNTGELFF; CDR3 DNA: TGTGCCACCAGCAGACAGGGGGGGAACACCGGGGAGCTGTTTTTT
D gene: NA; J gene: TRBJ1-2; V gene: TRBV14; clone size: few; CDR3 protein: CASSQAGIGYTF; CDR3 DNA: TGTGCCAGCAGCCAAGCAGGAATTGGCTACACCTTC
D gene: NA; J gene: TRBJ1-4; V gene: TRBV13; clone size: NA; CDR3 protein: CASSSRGGLNEKLFF; CDR3 DNA: TGTGCCAGCAGCTCCCGGGGAGGCCTCAATGAAAAACTGTTTTTT
D gene: NA; J gene: TRBJ1-4; V gene: TRBV12-3/TRBV12-4; clone size: few; CDR3 protein: CASSLETGATEKLFF; CDR3 DNA: TGTGCCAGCAGTTTAGAGACCGGGGCCACCGAAAAACTGTTTTTT
D gene: TRBD2; J gene: TRBJ2-3; V gene: TRBV7-9; clone size: few; CDR3 protein: CASSSTSGGAPDTQYF; CDR3 DNA: TGTGCCAGCAGCTCGACTAGCGGGGGGGCACCAGATACGCAGTATTTT
D gene: NA; J gene: TRBJ2-3; V gene: TRBV7-6; clone size: few; CDR3 protein: CASSSPGTLISSTDTQYF; CDR3 DNA: TGTGCCAGCAGCTCCCCGGGGACACTTATCTCGAGCACAGATACGCAGTATTTT
D gene: NA; J gene: TRBJ1-5; V gene: TRBV4-1; clone size: few; CDR3 protein: CASSHAPTANQPQHF; CDR3 DNA: TGCGCCAGCAGCCACGCCCCTACTGCCAATCAGCCCCAGCATTTT
D gene: NA; J gene: TRBJ2-1; V gene: TRBV7-9; clone size: many; CDR3 protein: CASSLDFDEQFF; CDR3 DNA: TGTGCCAGCAGCTTAGATTTCGATGAGCAGTTCTTC
D gene: NA; J gene: TRBJ1-1; V gene: TRBV6-5; clone size: few; CDR3 protein: CASSHGGGMNTEAFF; CDR3 DNA: TGTGCCAGCAGTCACGGGGGGGGTATGAACACTGAAGCTTTCTTT
D gene: TRBD2; J gene: TRBJ2-3; V gene: TRBV7-2; clone size: few; CDR3 protein: CASSPQGAGGLDTQYF; CDR3 DNA: TGTGCCAGCAGCCCCCAGGGAGCGGGGGGCTTAGATACGCAGTATTTT
D gene: NA; J gene: TRBJ1-1; V gene: TRBV4-1; clone size: many; CDR3 protein: CASSGLNTEAFF; CDR3 DNA: TGCGCCAGCAGCGGGTTGAACACTGAAGCTTTCTTT
D gene: NA; J gene: TRBJ2-1; V gene: TRBV12-3/TRBV12-4; clone size: few; CDR3 protein: CASSGLDEQFF; CDR3 DNA: TGTGCCAGCAGTGGGTTGGATGAGCAGTTCTTC
D gene: NA; J gene: TRBJ1-2; V gene: TRBV30; clone size: NA; CDR3 protein: CAWSSVVSYGYTF; CDR3 DNA: TGTGCCTGGAGTAGTGTGGTGAGCTATGGCTACACCTTC
D gene: TRBD1; J gene: TRBJ2-7; V gene: TRBV20-1; clone size: few; CDR3 protein: CSATYDRDIAYEQYF; CDR3 DNA: TGCAGTGCTACATACGACAGGGATATCGCCTACGAGCAGTACTTC
D gene: NA; J gene: TRBJ2-1; V gene: TRBV4-3; clone size: few; CDR3 protein: CASSQEGGLRSGNEQFF; CDR3 DNA: TGCGCCAGCAGCCAAGAGGGGGGGCTTAGGTCGGGGAATGAGCAGTTCTTC
D gene: TRBD2; J gene: TRBJ2-3; V gene: TRBV7-3; clone size: few; CDR3 protein: CASSFRLRGDRTDTQYF; CDR3 DNA: TGTGCCAGCAGCTTTCGGCTTCGGGGGGACCGCACAGATACGCAGTATTTT
D gene: TRBD2; J gene: TRBJ2-1; V gene: TRBV13; clone size: NA; CDR3 protein: CASSSPLAGGHNEQFF; CDR3 DNA: TGTGCCAGCAGCTCCCCTCTAGCGGGGGGGCATAATGAGCAGTTCTTC
D gene: NA; J gene: TRBJ2-1; V gene: TRBV5-1; clone size: many; CDR3 protein: CASSFGQGGNEQFF; CDR3 DNA: TGCGCCAGCAGCTTCGGACAGGGAGGGAATGAGCAGTTCTTC
D gene: NA; J gene: TRBJ1-6; V gene: TRBV7-2; clone size: NA; CDR3 protein: CASSPQSDGNSPLHF; CDR3 DNA: TGTGCCAGCAGCCCGCAGAGTGACGGGAATTCACCCCTCCACTTT
D gene: NA; J gene: TRBJ2-3; V gene: TRBV4-3; clone size: NA; CDR3 protein: CASSRLRGFQDTQYF; CDR3 DNA: TGCGCCAGCAGCCGCCTCCGGGGGTTCCAGGATACGCAGTATTTT
D gene: NA; J gene: TRBJ2-5; V gene: TRBV28; clone size: NA; CDR3 protein: CASSQVAWPQETQYF; CDR3 DNA: TGTGCCAGCAGCCAGGTGGCCTGGCCGCAAGAGACCCAGTACTTC
D gene: NA; J gene: TRBJ1-6; V gene: TRBV20-1; clone size: many; CDR3 protein: CSARVQQGVGSPLHF; CDR3 DNA: TGCAGTGCTAGAGTTCAACAGGGTGTTGGTTCACCCCTCCACTTT
D gene: TRBD1; J gene: TRBJ1-6; V gene: TRBV5-6; clone size: NA; CDR3 protein: CASSSGTGGIFSPLHF; CDR3 DNA: TGTGCCAGCAGCTCCGGGACAGGGGGCATCTTTTCACCCCTCCACTTT
D gene: NA; J gene: TRBJ2-1; V gene: TRBV5-1; clone size: few; CDR3 protein: CASSLAPERELEFF; CDR3 DNA: TGCGCCAGCAGCTTGGCCCCGGAGAGGGAGTTGGAGTTCTTC
D gene: TRBD1; J gene: TRBJ1-2; V gene: TRBV12-3/TRBV12-4; clone size: many; CDR3 protein: CASSAGQGYGYTF; CDR3 DNA: TGTGCCAGCAGTGCCGGACAGGGTTATGGCTACACCTTC
D gene: NA; J gene: TRBJ1-6; V gene: TRBV20-1; clone size: NA; CDR3 protein: CSARTSGHNSPLHF; CDR3 DNA: TGCAGTGCTAGGACCTCCGGGCATAATTCACCCCTCCACTTT
D gene: NA; J gene: TRBJ2-1; V gene: TRBV20-1; clone size: few; CDR3 protein: CSTEPVNEQFF; CDR3 DNA: TGCAGTACCGAACCGGTAAATGAGCAGTTCTTC
D gene: TRBD1; J gene: TRBJ2-5; V gene: TRBV5-4; clone size: NA; CDR3 protein: CASSFQGAREETQYF; CDR3 DNA: TGTGCCAGCAGCTTCCAGGGGGCAAGAGAAGAGACCCAGTACTTC
D gene: NA; J gene: TRBJ2-5; V gene: TRBV9; clone size: NA; CDR3 protein: CASGPTTRQYF; CDR3 DNA: TGTGCCAGCGGACCGACCACCCGGCAGTACTTC
D gene: NA; J gene: TRBJ1-2; V gene: TRBV12-3/TRBV12-4; clone size: many; CDR3 protein: CASSLLARTYDYTF; CDR3 DNA: TGTGCCAGCAGTTTGCTTGCTAGGACCTATGACTACACCTTC